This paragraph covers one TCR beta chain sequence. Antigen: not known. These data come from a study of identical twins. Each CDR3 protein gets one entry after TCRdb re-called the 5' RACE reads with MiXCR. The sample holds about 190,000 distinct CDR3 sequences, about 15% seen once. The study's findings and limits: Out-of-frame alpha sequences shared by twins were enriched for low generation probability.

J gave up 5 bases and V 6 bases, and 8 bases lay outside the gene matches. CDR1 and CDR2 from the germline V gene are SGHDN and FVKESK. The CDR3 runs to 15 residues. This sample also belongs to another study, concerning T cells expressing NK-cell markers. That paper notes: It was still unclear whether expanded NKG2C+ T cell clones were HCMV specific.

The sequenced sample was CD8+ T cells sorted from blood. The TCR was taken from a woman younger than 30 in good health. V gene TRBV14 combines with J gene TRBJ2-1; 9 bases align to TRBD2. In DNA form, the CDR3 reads TGTGCCAGCAGTCAGACTAGCGGAGGACACAATGAGCAGTTCTTC. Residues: CASSQTSGGHNEQFF.